These T cell receptor beta chains were read from a single sample in a study of OX40 agonist ivuxolimab in advanced cancers. The method was immunoSEQ multiplex PCR; TCRdb's version includes in-frame clones alone and lacks a portion of them. This repertoire shows 71,000 or so clones, approximately 89% found once; its top ten account for just over 0.75%. Sample: CD4+ or CD8+ T cells sorted from blood, taken in a trial of the OX40 agonist ivuxolimab. The receptor source for this set is an adult with an advanced solid tumor such as melanoma, head and neck, liver or kidney cancer. Each CDR3 is given with its conserved first and last residue. A D gene is named only where the DNA matches it firmly. The size of a clone is reported for some rows only, either as once, few or many, or as a class for expanded clones.

V gene	clone size	D gene	J gene	CDR3 protein	CDR3 DNA
TRBV5-5	-	-	TRBJ2-2	CATPEMNTGELFF	TGTGCCACCCCGGAGATGAACACCGGGGAGCTGTTTTTT
TRBV19	-	-	TRBJ1-2	CASSAAGTSYGYTF	TGTGCCAGTAGTGCGGCAGGCACCTCCTATGGCTACACCTTC
TRBV6-5	-	-	TRBJ2-7	CASSYKERQVYF	TGTGCCAGCAGTTACAAGGAGAGGCAAGTGTACTTC
TRBV30	few	-	TRBJ1-5	CAWSVAGNNNQPQHF	TGTGCCTGGAGTGTAGCAGGAAATAACAATCAGCCCCAGCATTTT
TRBV7-3	-	-	TRBJ2-5	CASSSQSQLGETQYF	TGTGCCAGCAGCTCCCAGTCACAACTTGGGGAGACCCAGTACTTC
TRBV20-1	-	-	TRBJ2-5	CSASSSETQYF	TGCAGTGCTTCCTCTAGCGAGACCCAGTACTTC
TRBV7-6	-	TRBD1	TRBJ1-6	CASSPGQGYNSPLHF	TGTGCCAGCAGCCCCGGACAGGGATACAATTCACCCCTCCACTTT
TRBV28	-	TRBD1	TRBJ2-7	CASSFTGGYEQYF	TGTGCCAGCAGTTTTACAGGGGGTTACGAGCAGTACTTC
TRBV13	-	TRBD1	TRBJ1-1	CASSLRTTGGNTEAFF	TGTGCCAGCAGCTTACGAACGACAGGGGGGAACACTGAAGCTTTCTTT
TRBV6-5	-	TRBD1	TRBJ2-2	CASSYLRDRGFGELFF	TGTGCCAGCAGTTACCTAAGGGACAGGGGGTTCGGGGAGCTGTTTTTT
TRBV6-5	-	-	TRBJ2-3	CASSYAGLSTDTQYF	TGTGCCAGCAGTTACGCTGGACTAAGCACAGATACGCAGTATTTT
TRBV27	-	-	TRBJ2-7	CASSLMWRTYEQYF	TGTGCCAGCAGTTTAATGTGGCGAACCTACGAGCAGTACTTC
TRBV11-3	-	TRBD1	TRBJ2-1	CASSFQTGGHNEQFF	TGTGCCAGCAGCTTTCAGACAGGGGGCCATAATGAGCAGTTCTTC
TRBV25-1	-	-	TRBJ2-7	CASSDFAREQYF	TGTGCCAGCAGTGACTTCGCGAGGGAGCAGTACTTC
TRBV5-1	-	TRBD1	TRBJ2-3	CASSSGTGGFGADTQYF	TGCGCCAGCAGCTCCGGGACAGGGGGCTTCGGGGCAGATACGCAGTATTTT
TRBV7-5	-	-	TRBJ1-2	CARSLPLRSGLSGQGSYTF	TGTGCCAGAAGCTTACCACTCCGTAGTGGACTATCGGGGCAAGGTAGCTACACCTTC
TRBV28	-	TRBD1	TRBJ1-5	CASSSSFPTGDYSNQPQHF	TGTGCCAGCAGTTCCTCCTTCCCGACAGGGGATTATAGCAATCAGCCCCAGCATTTT
TRBV2	-	TRBD2	TRBJ2-1	CASRGLAGAGPNEQFF	TGTGCCAGCAGGGGACTAGCGGGGGCAGGTCCCAATGAGCAGTTCTTC
TRBV5-1	-	TRBD1	TRBJ2-2	CASEDRVTGELFF	TGCGCCAGCGAGGACAGGGTGACCGGGGAGCTGTTTTTT
TRBV30	-	TRBD2	TRBJ2-7	CAWEREAHEQYF	TGTGCCTGGGAGCGGGAGGCCCACGAGCAGTACTTC
TRBV11-2	once	-	TRBJ2-7	CASSLAGSLYEQYF	TGTGCCAGCAGCTTGGCGGGGTCTTTGTACGAGCAGTACTTC
TRBV11-1	-	-	TRBJ2-5	CASSFSGTWGTQYF	TGTGCCAGCAGCTTCTCCGGGACATGGGGGACCCAGTACTTC
TRBV30	-	-	TRBJ2-3	CAWSVRGGAQQYF	TGTGCCTGGAGTGTACGCGGTGGGGCTCAACAGTATTTT
TRBV10-3	once	TRBD2	TRBJ2-3	CAISESSGRPDTQYF	TGTGCCATCAGTGAGTCGAGCGGGAGACCAGATACGCAGTATTTT
TRBV11-2	-	-	TRBJ1-3	CASSLRGPTGNTIYF	TGTGCCAGCAGCTTAAGGGGTCCCACTGGAAACACCATATATTTT
TRBV7-3	-	TRBD1	TRBJ2-1	CASSRDRGSNEQFF	TGTGCCAGCAGCAGGGACAGGGGTTCCAATGAGCAGTTCTTC
TRBV7-3	-	-	TRBJ2-3	CASSPGGGSNPDTQYF	TGTGCCAGCAGCCCTGGAGGTGGGTCGAATCCTGATACGCAGTATTTT
TRBV30	-	-	TRBJ1-4	CAYINREWSEKLFF	TGTGCCTATATCAACAGGGAATGGAGTGAAAAACTGTTTTTT
TRBV6-1	-	-	TRBJ1-2	CASSEGANYGYTF	TGTGCCAGCAGTGAAGGAGCAAACTATGGCTACACCTTC
TRBV19	few	TRBD1	TRBJ1-6	CASSRTGFDSPLHF	TGTGCCAGTAGTCGGACAGGGTTTGATTCACCCCTCCACTTT
TRBV28	-	-	TRBJ2-1	CASSRAGDNNEQFF	TGTGCCAGCTCCCGGGCAGGGGACAACAATGAGCAGTTCTTC
TRBV19	-	-	TRBJ1-6	CASSNGGYNSPLHF	TGTGCCAGTAGTAACGGAGGCTATAATTCACCCCTCCACTTT
TRBV28	-	TRBD2	TRBJ2-5	CASGGGRLAGGETQYF	TGTGCCAGCGGGGGAGGGCGGCTAGCGGGAGGGGAGACCCAGTACTTC
TRBV2	-	TRBD2	TRBJ2-7	CASTVAGATYEQYF	TGTGCCAGCACTGTAGCGGGAGCGACCTACGAGCAGTACTTC
TRBV4-3	-	-	TRBJ1-1	CASSPEGGGWTEAFF	TGCGCCAGCAGCCCTGAGGGGGGCGGTTGGACTGAAGCTTTCTTT
TRBV7-9	-	-	TRBJ1-4	CASSLATATEKLFF	TGTGCCAGCAGCTTAGCTACAGCCACCGAAAAACTGTTTTTT
TRBV27	-	TRBD2	TRBJ2-7	CASSFRSTSGTSSYEQYF	TGTGCCAGCAGTTTTCGGTCGACTAGCGGGACTAGCTCCTACGAGCAGTACTTC
TRBV29-1	-	TRBD2	TRBJ2-3	CSVESSGGAIDTQYF	TGCAGCGTTGAGTCTAGCGGGGGGGCCATAGATACGCAGTATTTT
TRBV6-1	-	-	TRBJ2-3	CASRLGGLNTQYF	TGTGCCAGCAGGTTGGGGGGTTTGAATACGCAGTATTTT
TRBV5-7	once	-	TRBJ1-2	CASSSLKGNYGYTF	TGTGCCAGCAGCTCGCTCAAAGGCAACTATGGCTACACCTTC
TRBV19	once	-	TRBJ1-2	CASSIDGDGDYGYTF	TGTGCCAGTAGTATAGATGGGGACGGAGACTATGGCTACACCTTC
TRBV7-2	-	-	TRBJ1-1	CASSPQNMNTEAFF	TGTGCCAGCAGCCCTCAGAACATGAACACTGAAGCTTTCTTT
TRBV30	once	TRBD1	TRBJ1-2	CAWARQGYSYGYTF	TGTGCCTGGGCCCGACAGGGATACAGCTATGGCTACACCTTC
TRBV6-6	-	TRBD1	TRBJ2-1	CASSYRDSYNEQFF	TGTGCCAGCAGCTACCGGGACAGCTACAATGAGCAGTTCTTC
TRBV10-3	-	TRBD1	TRBJ2-2	CAISEGQGVAGELFF	TGTGCCATCAGTGAGGGGCAGGGGGTCGCCGGGGAGCTGTTTTTT
TRBV5-6	-	-	TRBJ1-1	CASSLIWRRDTEAFF	TGTGCCAGCAGCTTGATCTGGCGAAGGGACACTGAAGCTTTCTTT
TRBV4-2	-	TRBD2	TRBJ2-1	CASSQGGGRQKNEQFF	TGTGCCAGCAGCCAAGGAGGCGGGAGGCAGAAGAATGAGCAGTTCTTC
TRBV6-5	once	-	TRBJ2-7	CATRQSISYEQYF	TGTGCCACTCGACAGTCGATCTCCTACGAGCAGTACTTC
TRBV4-1	-	TRBD2	TRBJ2-2	CASSRGTSGRAGELFF	TGCGCCAGCAGCCGGGGGACTAGCGGGAGAGCCGGGGAGCTGTTTTTT
TRBV5-5	-	-	TRBJ2-2	CASSLGPSPNTGELFF	TGTGCCAGCAGCTTGGGACCGAGCCCGAACACCGGGGAGCTGTTTTTT
TRBV7-2	-	-	TRBJ1-5	CASSLGRGFGNQPQHF	TGTGCCAGCAGCTTAGGTCGGGGATTCGGCAATCAGCCCCAGCATTTT
TRBV7-2	-	-	TRBJ2-2	CASSLGGVGELFF	TGTGCCAGCAGCTTAGGGGGGGTCGGGGAGCTGTTTTTT
TRBV5-6	-	TRBD2	TRBJ2-3	CASSLLWGGSTDTQYF	TGTGCCAGCAGCTTGCTGTGGGGGGGGAGCACAGATACGCAGTATTTT
TRBV7-9	-	-	TRBJ2-5	CASSLAFGGQETQYF	TGTGCCAGCAGCTTAGCGTTCGGGGGACAAGAGACCCAGTACTTC
TRBV4-3	-	TRBD2	TRBJ2-2	CASSRTSKLHRELFF	TGCGCCAGCAGCCGGACTAGTAAGCTCCACCGGGAGCTGTTTTTT
TRBV29-1	-	-	TRBJ1-1	CSGLPGTPRATEAFF	TGCAGCGGCCTCCCCGGGACCCCGAGGGCCACTGAAGCTTTCTTT
TRBV6-5	-	-	TRBJ1-2	CASTAGGPYGYTF	TGTGCCAGCACCGCCGGGGGTCCCTATGGCTACACCTTC
TRBV29-1	-	TRBD1	TRBJ2-2	CSVRQGSNTGELFF	TGCAGCGTTAGACAGGGCTCGAACACCGGGGAGCTGTTTTTT
TRBV28	-	-	TRBJ1-5	CASSLSGTTPNQPQHF	TGTGCCAGCAGTTTATCAGGGACTACCCCCAATCAGCCCCAGCATTTT